This paragraph covers one T cell receptor beta chain sequence. Its target is not known. This may come from a read error, since a much larger clone is one base off. A universal primer site came from template switching; cDNA carried unique molecular identifiers. TCRdb recomputed calls from the 5' RACE reads with MiXCR, one row per CDR3 protein. The sample yields around 1.7 million distinct CDR3 sequences, more than 30% seen once. This CDR3 is 14 amino acids long. With 1 base removed from V and 15 bases from J, the gap between germline ends came to 19 bases. Germline V gene lookup returns CDR1 MDHEN and CDR2 SYDVKM. This specimen belongs to a study of identical twins. Whole-study findings and limits: Fewer insertions were carried by abundant cord blood beta clonotypes, but none was seen in memory repertoires.

Sequencing was done on a sample of cord blood. The chain couples TRBV28 to TRBJ2-4; D remains unclear. This TCR was sampled from a newborn girl in good health. The CDR3 sequence is CASSLSGSAYERYF. CDR3 DNA: TGTGCCAGCAGTTTATCAGGTTCCGCCTACGAGCGGTACTTC.